Presented here are 28 T cell receptor beta chains from one specimen sequenced in a study of blood T cell repertoires in COVID-19. Here immunoSEQ multiplex PCR was the method, and the copy in TCRdb shows in-frame clones only, minus some. This repertoire shows roughly 400,000 clones, about 88% found once; its top ten account for less than 1.5%. The material sequenced was PBMCs or T cells enriched from blood (not recorded which). These receptors were obtained from a woman between 18 and 30 years old who had been exposed to COVID-19.

The chain joins TRBV28 to TRBJ1-4, with 7 bases identical to TRBD1. Germline loops: CDR1 MDHEN, CDR2 SYDVKM. V was clipped by 7 bases and J by 2 bases; unmatched bases: 10. This CDR3 region has 16 residues. For the CDR3, the DNA is TGTGCCAGCACTGATACAGGGGCGGGCACTAATGAAAAACTGTTTTTT. This sequence encodes CASTDTGAGTNEKLFF.

V gene TRBV3-1 (or the pseudogene TRBV3-2) combines with J gene TRBJ1-1; possible D gene TRBD1, 6 bases. The CDR3 is 14 residues long. Trimming shortened V by 4 bases and J by 2 bases, and 11 bases separated the two germline ends. Germline CDR1 reads LGHDT; CDR2 reads YNNKEL (reference sequence). The CDR3 protein is CASSRQEYNTEAFF. The CDR3 nucleotides are TGTGCCAGCAGCCGACAGGAGTATAACACTGAAGCTTTCTTT.

The J gene is TRBJ2-1, the V gene TRBV24-1; 8 positions match TRBD2. CDR1 KGHDR and CDR2 SFDVKD come from the germline V gene. With V trimmed by 9 bases and J by 3 bases, 3 bases remained unmatched. The CDR3 spans 13 residues. CDR3 nucleotides: TGTGCCACCGAGACTAGCGTCTACAATGAGCAGTTCTTC. Encoded protein: CATETSVYNEQFF.

This chain connects TRBV21-1 to TRBJ1-5. TRBV21-1 is listed as a pseudogene. The CDR3 is 14 residues long. The CDR3 DNA reads as TGTGCCAGCAGCAAAAACCCCGGGTTACGGCCCCAGCATTTT. It translates to CASSKNPGLRPQHF.

This chain uses TRBV3-1 (or the pseudogene TRBV3-2) with TRBJ1-4; 7 bases agree with TRBD1. From germline, CDR1 is LGHDT and CDR2 YNNKEL (reference sequence). J was trimmed by 8 bases and V by 4 bases; bases with no gene match: 10. The CDR3 extends over 15 amino acids. CDR3 sequence: CASSPRRSGGEKLFF. In nucleotides, the CDR3 is TGTGCCAGCAGCCCCCGGCGCTCAGGGGGGGAAAAACTGTTTTTT.

The chain combines TRBV7-9 with TRBJ1-1; D not resolved. This CDR3 has 14 residues. V lost 5 bases and J lost 0, with 10 bases in between. Germline V gives CDR1 SEHNR, CDR2 FQNEAQ (reference sequence). The DNA of the CDR3 is TGTGCCAGCAGCCCCGCGAGGTTGAACACTGAAGCTTTCTTT. Amino acids: CASSPARLNTEAFF. Full variable domain (outside the CDR3, taken from reference TRBV7-9 and TRBJ1-1): DTGVSQNPRHKITKRGQNVTFRCDPISEHNRLYWYRQTLGQGPEFLTYFQNEAQLEKSRLLSDRFSAERPKGSFSTLEIQRTEQGDSAMYLCASSPARLNTEAFFGQGTRLTVV.

V is TRBV29-1 and J is TRBJ2-7; possibly TRBD1 for D (6 bases). V gave up 4 bases and J gave up 7 bases, with 11 bases separating them. Germline lookup yields CDR1 SQVTM and CDR2 ANQGSEA. The CDR3 consists of 11 residues. CDR3 protein: CSVGWGQEQYF. Here the CDR3 DNA reads TGCAGCGTTGGTTGGGGGCAGGAGCAGTACTTC.

The chain is built from TRBV5-5 and TRBJ2-2; TRBD1 aligns across 8 bases. Trimming took 1 base from V and 8 from J; bases not matched to a gene: 10. Germline loops: CDR1 SGHKS, CDR2 YYEKEE (reference sequence). There are 16 residues in the CDR3. The CDR3 spells CASSLYQGASTGELFF. CDR3 nucleotide sequence: TGTGCCAGCAGCTTGTATCAGGGGGCTTCGACTGGGGAGCTGTTTTTT. The whole variable domain, remainder taken from reference TRBV5-5 and TRBJ2-2, is DAGVTQSPTHLIKTRGQQVTLRCSPISGHKSVSWYQQVLGQGPQFIFQYYEKEERGRGNFPDRFSARQFPNYSSELNVNALLLGDSALYLCASSLYQGASTGELFFGEGSRLTVL.

CDR3 sequence reads: CASSLGTGKNSPLHF. CDR3 DNA sequence: TGTGCCAGCAGCTTGGGAACAGGGAAAAATTCACCCCTCCACTTT. This sequence joins TRBV5-6 and TRBJ1-6, with D perhaps TRBD1 (6 bases). In germline, CDR1 is SGHDT, CDR2 YYEEEE. This CDR3 region has 15 residues. Trimming shortened V by 0 bases and J by 7 bases, and 11 bases separated the two germline ends.

The CDR3 DNA sequence: TGTGCCAGCAGAGGGGGAGGGATTAGCTCCTACGAGCAGTACTTC. It translates to CASRGGGISSYEQYF. The chain combines TRBV6-5 with TRBJ2-7, with a tentative D call TRBD2 (7 bases). Trimming stripped 6 bases from V and 0 bases from J, with 15 bases between. The CDR3 length is 15 residues. The germline gives CDR1 MNHEY, CDR2 SVGAGI.

The J gene is TRBJ1-4, the V gene TRBV5-1; D gene uncertain. The germline gives CDR1 SGHRS, CDR2 YFSETQ. This CDR3 comprises 15 residues. V dropped 1 base and J dropped 0 bases, with 7 bases sitting between them. CDR3 residues: CASSLYSTTNEKLFF. The CDR3, as DNA: TGCGCCAGCAGCTTGTATAGTACAACTAATGAAAAACTGTTTTTT.

V gene TRBV16 combines with J gene TRBJ1-2; tentative D call: TRBD1 (6 bases). The CDR3 is 14 amino acids. V lost 4 bases and J 4 bases, leaving 13 bases between the germline ends. Germline-derived CDR1 and CDR2 are KGHSY and FQNENV. This CDR3 is CASSPTQGSYGYTF. The CDR3 DNA reads as TGTGCCAGCAGCCCCACACAGGGCTCCTATGGCTACACCTTC. Combining the CDR3 with reference TRBV16 and TRBJ1-2 gives the whole variable domain GEEVAQTPKHLVRGEGQKAKLYCAPIKGHSYVFWYQQVLKNEFKFLISFQNENVFDETGMPKERFSAKCLPNSPCSLEIQATKLEDSAVYFCASSPTQGSYGYTFGSGTRLTVV.

Turning to this clone: Different DNA sequences within this sample yield the same CDR3. The chain uses TRBV28 and TRBJ2-7, with 9 bases that match TRBD1. V lost 5 bases to trimming and J lost 4 bases; unmatched junction nucleotides: 3. This CDR3 has 13 amino acids. The V gene's germline CDR1 is MDHEN and CDR2 SYDVKM. This chain's CDR3 is CASSPGQGYEQYF. CDR3 coding DNA: TGTGCCAGCAGTCCGGGACAGGGTTACGAGCAGTACTTC.

V usage is TRBV9 and J usage is TRBJ2-2; the match to TRBD2 covers 9 bases. The CDR3 runs 14 residues. Per the germline V gene, CDR1 is SGDLS and CDR2 is YYNGEE. The V and J ends lost 2 bases and 8 bases, in that order; junction bases with no gene match: 4. DNA of the CDR3: TGTGCCAGCAGCGTCGCTAGCGGGGTGGGGGAGCTGTTTTTT. Amino acids: CASSVASGVGELFF.

This sequence joins TRBV2 and TRBJ1-5, with 7 nucleotides matching TRBD1. Trimming at V came to 7 bases and at J to 4 bases, leaving 7 bases not matched to a gene. Germline CDR1 reads SNHLY; CDR2 reads FYNNEI. This CDR3 region has 14 residues. The chain's CDR3 is CASNSDRANQPQHF. CDR3 coding DNA: TGTGCCAGCAACTCAGACAGGGCGAATCAGCCCCAGCATTTT.

The rearrangement joins TRBV7-2 to TRBJ2-1; 10 bases fit TRBD2. This CDR3 has 15 amino acids. Germline loops: CDR1 SGHTA, CDR2 FQGNSA. Unmatched junction bases numbered 5, after V lost 7 bases and J lost 2 bases. The DNA of the CDR3 is TGTGCCAGCAAATTTGGACTAGCGGCCTACAATGAGCAGTTCTTC. This gives the protein CASKFGLAAYNEQFF.

The count of this clone is one. V gene TRBV18 combines with J gene TRBJ2-3; TRBD1 matches at 7 bases. V lost 0 bases to trimming and J lost 4 bases; unmatched junction nucleotides: 4. CDR1 and CDR2 (germline): KGHSH, LQKENI. This CDR3 comprises 15 residues. The CDR3 protein is CASSPPGQPADTQYF. The CDR3 DNA is TGTGCCAGCTCACCACCGGGACAGCCGGCAGATACGCAGTATTTT. Full variable domain (missing parts from reference TRBV18 and TRBJ2-3): NAGVMQNPRHLVRRRGQEARLRCSPMKGHSHVYWYRQLPEEGLKFMVYLQKENIIDESGMPKERFSAEFPKEGPSILRIQQVVRGDSAAYFCASSPPGQPADTQYFGPGTRLTVL.

The chain recombines TRBV6-5 with TRBJ1-5; no firm D call. The germline V gene encodes CDR1 MNHEY and CDR2 SVGAGI. This CDR3 contains 14 residues. Trimming pared 6 bases from V and 0 bases from J, leaving 9 bases between. CDR3 nucleotide sequence: TGTGCCAGCAGAAACAGCGGTAGCAATCAGCCCCAGCATTTT. Translation gives CASRNSGSNQPQHF.

This chain joins TRBV13 and TRBJ1-1; D is ambiguous. Germline values: CDR1 PRHDT, CDR2 FYEKMQ (reference sequence). There are 14 residues in the CDR3. The ends were cut back, 0 bases at V and 0 bases at J, with 5 bases in the middle. CDR3 protein: CASSLGRLNTEAFF. The CDR3 nucleotides read TGTGCCAGCAGCTTAGGGCGCCTGAACACTGAAGCTTTCTTT.

The chain employs TRBV2 and TRBJ1-5, with unresolved D. There are 13 residues in the CDR3. The V gene lost 7 bases and the J gene lost 7 bases, with 14 bases spanning the gap. CDR1 and CDR2 from the germline V gene are SNHLY and FYNNEI. The CDR3 is CASKAGGWQPQHF. The DNA of the CDR3 is TGTGCCAGCAAGGCAGGAGGATGGCAGCCCCAGCATTTT. The variable domain in full, with the rest retrieved from reference TRBV2 and TRBJ1-5, is EPEVTQTPSHQVTQMGQEVILRCVPISNHLYFYWYRQILGQKVEFLVSFYNNEISEKSEIFDDQFSVERPDGSNFTLKIRSTKLEDSAMYFCASKAGGWQPQHFGDGTRLSIL.

This chain uses TRBV5-1 with TRBJ1-1; TRBD1 matches at 8 bases. Trimming cost V 0 bases and J 7 bases; bases outside gene matches: 5. The germline V gene has CDR1 SGHRS and CDR2 YFSETQ. This CDR3 has 14 amino acids. The CDR3 protein is CASSLGDRNSEAFF. The CDR3 DNA reads as TGCGCCAGCAGCTTGGGGGACAGGAATAGTGAAGCTTTCTTT. Complete variable domain (other parts from reference TRBV5-1 and TRBJ1-1): KAGVTQTPRYLIKTRGQQVTLSCSPISGHRSVSWYQQTPGQGLQFLFEYFSETQRNKGNFPGRFSGRQFSNSRSEMNVSTLELGDSALYLCASSLGDRNSEAFFGQGTRLTVV.

The chain joins TRBV6-2 or TRBV6-3 to TRBJ1-5; no reliable D call. V was trimmed by 4 bases and J by 0 bases, leaving 10 bases between them. This CDR3 has 15 amino acids. CDR1 and CDR2 (germline): MNHEY, SVGEGT. CDR3 loop: CASSFTDNSNQPQHF. The CDR3 DNA sequence: TGTGCCAGCAGTTTCACAGACAATAGCAATCAGCCCCAGCATTTT.

This chain connects TRBV9 to TRBJ2-3; the D gene is possibly TRBD2 (5 bases). This CDR3 is built from 15 residues. Germline CDR1 SGDLS, CDR2 YYNGEE. The V and J ends lost 5 bases and 11 bases respectively, with 24 bases between them. In nucleotides, the CDR3 is TGTGCCAGCAGGGAAGAGGAGACTCTAGCTATGGGGCAGTATTTT. This gives the protein CASREEETLAMGQYF.

The chain carries TRBV28 and TRBJ2-5, with TRBD1 identical over 7 bases. The CDR3 consists of 15 residues. The ends lost 9 bases at V and 2 bases at J; junction bases unmatched: 12. The germline V gene encodes CDR1 MDHEN and CDR2 SYDVKM. This CDR3 is CASTTRKDRQETQYF. The DNA for the CDR3 is TGTGCCAGTACAACCCGCAAGGACAGGCAAGAGACCCAGTACTTC. Using reference TRBV28 and TRBJ2-5 for the parts outside the CDR3, the full variable domain is DVKVTQSSRYLVKRTGEKVFLECVQDMDHENMFWYRQDPGLGLRLIYFSYDVKMKEKGDIPEGYSVSREKKERFSLILESASTNQTSMYLCASTTRKDRQETQYFGPGTRLLVL.

CDR3 in amino acids: CASSLVPSGGNNQETQYF. For the CDR3, the DNA is TGTGCCAGCAGCTTAGTGCCTAGCGGGGGGAACAATCAAGAGACCCAGTACTTC. The chain is built from TRBV7-2 and TRBJ2-5; 11 positions agree with TRBD2. The CDR3 sequence is 18 residues long. Germline V gene sequence: CDR1 SGHTA, CDR2 FQGNSA. Trimming at V came to 1 base and at J to 2 bases, leaving 9 bases not matched to a gene.

The CDR3 region is CASPPTEAFF. For the CDR3, the DNA is TGCGCCAGCCCCCCGACTGAAGCTTTCTTT. The chain uses TRBV5-1 and TRBJ1-1, with D hard to call. V lost 7 bases and J lost 5, with 6 bases in between. CDR3 length: 10 amino acids. Per the germline V gene, CDR1 is SGHRS and CDR2 is YFSETQ.

V and J are TRBV4-1 and TRBJ2-1, with D maybe TRBD2 (6 bases). The CDR3 is 13 residues long. The ends were cut back, 4 bases at V and 6 bases at J, with 10 bases in the middle. Germline values: CDR1 MGHRA, CDR2 YSYEKL. The chain's CDR3 is CASSLGGLNEQFF. The DNA for the CDR3 is TGCGCCAGCAGCCTGGGGGGTCTCAATGAGCAGTTCTTC.

The V gene is TRBV7-9, the J gene TRBJ2-3, with 11 positions matching TRBD2. CDR3 length: 12 amino acids. The junction had 7 bases not matched to a gene; V was cut back by 6 bases and J by 14 bases. The germline gives CDR1 SEHNR, CDR2 FQNEAQ (reference sequence). CDR3 in amino acids: CASSLLAGAAYF. CDR3 DNA sequence: TGTGCCAGCAGTCTACTAGCGGGAGCAGCGTATTTT.